This T cell receptor beta chain stems from a study of T-cell memory formation after mild COVID-19. Trimming pared 6 bases from V and 0 bases from J, leaving 13 bases between. The CDR3 has 14 amino acids. Germline CDR1 is SQVTM and CDR2 is ANQGSEA. TCRdb used MiXCR to reprocess the 5' RACE reads, holding one entry per CDR3 protein. The sample contains about 190,000 distinct CDR3 sequences, around 16% of which appear only once. The receptor comes from an adult woman who had mild COVID-19 (a few samples of this study predate the infection). Cell type and time point are not known. The specimen was PBMCs or a T cell subset sorted from them (not recorded which). The gene calls are TRBV29-1 and TRBJ2-3; D uncertain. The CDR3, as DNA: TGCAGCGTGGGCAGGAGCCCTAGCACAGATACGCAGTATTTT. As protein: CSVGRSPSTDTQYF.